A selection of T cell receptor beta chains follows, all from one sample in a study of T cell responses to AZD1222 COVID-19 vaccine. TCRdb keeps only in-frame clones here, not all; method: immunoSEQ multiplex PCR. The sample lists roughly 150,000 clones, 85% to 95% occurring once. The sequencing used peripheral blood, collected on day 0 of AZD1222 vaccination. These receptors were collected from an adult in good health. CDR3s include the opening cysteine and the closing phenylalanine or tryptophan. The D gene is left open where the match is weak. Clone sizes are given selectively: once, few, many, or a class where the clone is expanded.

CDR3 protein: CASSPGTVFYNSPLHF
CDR3 DNA: TGTGCCAGCAGTCCCGGGACAGTCTTCTATAATTCACCCCTCCACTTT
J gene: TRBJ1-6
clone size: .
V gene: TRBV28
D gene: TRBD1

CDR3 protein: CASSLDGGTEAFF
CDR3 DNA: TGTGCCAGCAGCTTAGATGGGGGGACTGAAGCTTTCTTT
J gene: TRBJ1-1
clone size: .
V gene: TRBV14
D gene: .

CDR3 protein: CASTLLQGEAFF
CDR3 DNA: TGTGCCAGCACCCTACTCCAGGGTGAAGCTTTCTTT
J gene: TRBJ1-1
clone size: .
V gene: TRBV28
D gene: .

CDR3 protein: CASSKGRSRDLYGYTF
CDR3 DNA: TGTGCCAGCAGCAAAGGACGATCCAGGGATCTCTATGGCTACACCTTC
J gene: TRBJ1-2
clone size: .
V gene: TRBV21-1
D gene: .

CDR3 protein: CASSPGQYNSPLHF
CDR3 DNA: TGCGCCAGCAGCCCTGGACAGTATAATTCACCCCTCCACTTT
J gene: TRBJ1-6
clone size: .
V gene: TRBV4-3
D gene: .

CDR3 protein: CAWSMGLAIETQYF
CDR3 DNA: TGTGCCTGGAGCATGGGACTAGCCATTGAGACCCAGTACTTC
J gene: TRBJ2-5
clone size: .
V gene: TRBV30
D gene: TRBD2

CDR3 protein: CASSRDGTVGNSPLHF
CDR3 DNA: TGTGCCAGCAGCCGGGATGGGACAGTAGGGAATTCACCCCTCCACTTT
J gene: TRBJ1-6
clone size: .
V gene: TRBV7-9
D gene: TRBD1

CDR3 protein: CASSRGLAGVPGEQYF
CDR3 DNA: TGTGCCAGCAGCCGGGGACTAGCGGGAGTGCCAGGCGAGCAGTACTTC
J gene: TRBJ2-7
clone size: .
V gene: TRBV11-3
D gene: TRBD2

CDR3 protein: CASSPFQTGPFGTDTQYF
CDR3 DNA: TGTGCCAGCTCACCCTTTCAGACAGGGCCCTTTGGAACAGATACGCAGTATTTT
J gene: TRBJ2-3
clone size: .
V gene: TRBV18
D gene: TRBD1

CDR3 protein: CASSLVVGTLGNTIYF
CDR3 DNA: TGTGCCAGCAGCTTAGTCGTCGGGACACTTGGAAACACCATATATTTT
J gene: TRBJ1-3
clone size: .
V gene: TRBV11-2
D gene: .

CDR3 protein: CASSQLGQNNQPQHF
CDR3 DNA: TGTGCCAGCAGCCAACTGGGACAGAACAATCAGCCCCAGCATTTT
J gene: TRBJ1-5
clone size: .
V gene: TRBV4-2
D gene: TRBD1

CDR3 protein: CASSQGATSSDTQYF
CDR3 DNA: TGTGCCAGCAGCCAAGGGGCTACCTCCTCAGATACGCAGTATTTT
J gene: TRBJ2-3
clone size: few
V gene: TRBV4-2
D gene: .

CDR3 protein: CAIGPGPGGNQPQHF
CDR3 DNA: TGTGCCATCGGACCAGGGCCTGGGGGCAATCAGCCCCAGCATTTT
J gene: TRBJ1-5
clone size: .
V gene: TRBV19
D gene: .

CDR3 protein: CASSLRLDRVNTEAFF
CDR3 DNA: TGTGCCAGCAGCTTACGTTTGGACAGAGTGAACACTGAAGCTTTCTTT
J gene: TRBJ1-1
clone size: .
V gene: TRBV11-2
D gene: .

CDR3 protein: CASSPTGQNQPQHF
CDR3 DNA: TGTGCCAGCAGTCCAACCGGACAGAATCAGCCCCAGCATTTT
J gene: TRBJ1-5
clone size: .
V gene: TRBV28
D gene: .

CDR3 protein: CASSLVREGNTIYF
CDR3 DNA: TGTGCCAGCAGCTTAGTCAGGGAAGGAAACACCATATATTTT
J gene: TRBJ1-3
clone size: once
V gene: TRBV11-2
D gene: .

CDR3 protein: CASSLAKRLANEKLFF
CDR3 DNA: TGTGCCAGCAGCTTAGCGAAGCGCCTGGCGAATGAAAAACTGTTTTTT
J gene: TRBJ1-4
clone size: .
V gene: TRBV7-2
D gene: .

CDR3 protein: CASSLELGGEAFF
CDR3 DNA: TGTGCCAGCAGCTTAGAACTTGGAGGTGAAGCTTTCTTT
J gene: TRBJ1-1
clone size: .
V gene: TRBV11-3
D gene: .

CDR3 protein: CASSELGRAGAQETQYF
CDR3 DNA: TGTGCCAGCAGTGAATTGGGTCGGGCGGGAGCACAAGAGACCCAGTACTTC
J gene: TRBJ2-5
clone size: .
V gene: TRBV25-1
D gene: TRBD2

CDR3 protein: CASSEPHRDRGITGELFF
CDR3 DNA: TGCGCCAGCAGTGAGCCCCACCGGGACAGGGGTATCACCGGGGAGCTGTTTTTT
J gene: TRBJ2-2
clone size: .
V gene: TRBV10-1
D gene: TRBD1

CDR3 protein: CASSDEWAGGNQPQHF
CDR3 DNA: TGTGCCAGCAGTGACGAGTGGGCAGGAGGGAATCAGCCCCAGCATTTT
J gene: TRBJ1-5
clone size: .
V gene: TRBV6-1
D gene: .

CDR3 protein: CASTPGTFYQETQYF
CDR3 DNA: TGTGCCAGCACCCCCGGGACATTTTACCAAGAGACCCAGTACTTC
J gene: TRBJ2-5
clone size: many
V gene: TRBV2
D gene: .

CDR3 protein: CASSPRGRLRLNEQFF
CDR3 DNA: TGTGCCAGCAGCCCGAGAGGGCGATTAAGACTCAATGAGCAGTTCTTC
J gene: TRBJ2-1
clone size: .
V gene: TRBV28
D gene: .

CDR3 protein: CASSQGQAPNYGYTF
CDR3 DNA: TGTGCCAGCAGCCAGGGACAGGCCCCTAACTATGGCTACACCTTC
J gene: TRBJ1-2
clone size: once
V gene: TRBV7-9
D gene: TRBD1

CDR3 protein: CASRLGTGNYGYTF
CDR3 DNA: TGTGCCAGCAGACTCGGGACAGGGAACTATGGCTACACCTTC
J gene: TRBJ1-2
clone size: .
V gene: TRBV5-8
D gene: TRBD1

CDR3 protein: CASSQDNGGRGYTF
CDR3 DNA: TGTGCCAGCAGCCAAGATAATGGGGGCAGGGGCTACACCTTC
J gene: TRBJ1-2
clone size: .
V gene: TRBV3-1/TRBV3-2
D gene: .

CDR3 protein: CASSPARRDRLNEKLFF
CDR3 DNA: TGCGCCAGCAGTCCAGCAAGGAGGGACAGACTTAATGAAAAACTGTTTTTT
J gene: TRBJ1-4
clone size: .
V gene: TRBV23-1
D gene: TRBD1

CDR3 protein: CASSLGSGDYGYTF
CDR3 DNA: TGTGCCAGCAGCTTGGGTTCGGGGGACTATGGCTACACCTTC
J gene: TRBJ1-2
clone size: .
V gene: TRBV7-9
D gene: .

CDR3 protein: CASSSNRASGNTIYF
CDR3 DNA: TGTGCCAGCAGCTCGAACAGGGCCTCTGGAAACACCATATATTTT
J gene: TRBJ1-3
clone size: .
V gene: TRBV7-9
D gene: .

CDR3 protein: CASSLALPGLNEQYF
CDR3 DNA: TGTGCCAGCAGCTTAGCCCTCCCGGGACTAAACGAGCAGTACTTC
J gene: TRBJ2-7
clone size: .
V gene: TRBV7-9
D gene: TRBD2

CDR3 protein: CASSRNRGFGSPLHF
CDR3 DNA: TGTGCCAGCAGCCGAAACAGGGGTTTCGGCTCACCCCTCCACTTT
J gene: TRBJ1-6
clone size: .
V gene: TRBV14
D gene: TRBD1

CDR3 protein: CASSPSPGLGGGELFF
CDR3 DNA: TGTGCTAGCAGCCCATCTCCGGGACTAGGGGGCGGGGAGCTGTTTTTT
J gene: TRBJ2-2
clone size: .
V gene: TRBV7-7
D gene: TRBD2

CDR3 protein: CAILAGGGTQYF
CDR3 DNA: TGTGCCATCTTAGCGGGAGGGGGGACCCAGTACTTC
J gene: TRBJ2-5
clone size: .
V gene: TRBV28
D gene: TRBD2

CDR3 protein: CASSSPSGGDSPLHF
CDR3 DNA: TGTGCCAGCAGCTCCCCCTCGGGCGGAGATTCACCCCTCCACTTT
J gene: TRBJ1-6
clone size: .
V gene: TRBV5-6
D gene: .

CDR3 protein: CSAWNRGGYTF
CDR3 DNA: TGCAGTGCTTGGAACAGGGGTGGCTACACCTTC
J gene: TRBJ1-2
clone size: .
V gene: TRBV20-1
D gene: TRBD1

CDR3 protein: CASSFLGVGVNEKLFF
CDR3 DNA: TGCGCCAGCAGCTTCCTAGGTGTAGGGGTAAATGAAAAACTGTTTTTT
J gene: TRBJ1-4
clone size: .
V gene: TRBV5-1
D gene: .

CDR3 protein: CSVEEGDGYTF
CDR3 DNA: TGCAGCGTTGAGGAGGGGGACGGCTACACCTTC
J gene: TRBJ1-2
clone size: .
V gene: TRBV29-1
D gene: .

CDR3 protein: CASSEKGGASNYGYTF
CDR3 DNA: TGTGCCAGCAGTGAAAAGGGGGGGGCGAGTAACTATGGCTACACCTTC
J gene: TRBJ1-2
clone size: .
V gene: TRBV6-1
D gene: .

CDR3 protein: CASSPGGGFTEAFF
CDR3 DNA: TGTGCCAGCAGCCCTGGAGGGGGGTTCACTGAAGCTTTCTTT
J gene: TRBJ1-1
clone size: .
V gene: TRBV27
D gene: .

CDR3 protein: CASSLGQGSGNEQFF
CDR3 DNA: TGCGCCAGCAGCCTTGGACAGGGAAGTGGCAATGAGCAGTTCTTC
J gene: TRBJ2-1
clone size: .
V gene: TRBV5-1
D gene: TRBD1

CDR3 protein: CASSFGETGSYEQYF
CDR3 DNA: TGTGCCAGCAGTTTTGGAGAGACAGGCTCCTACGAGCAGTACTTC
J gene: TRBJ2-7
clone size: few
V gene: TRBV6-5
D gene: .

CDR3 protein: CASSLAEGEQYF
CDR3 DNA: TGTGCCAGCAGCTTAGCAGAAGGCGAGCAGTACTTC
J gene: TRBJ2-7
clone size: .
V gene: TRBV7-2
D gene: .

CDR3 protein: CASSNRDRGGYGYTF
CDR3 DNA: TGTGCCAGCAGTAACCGGGACAGGGGGGGCTATGGCTACACCTTC
J gene: TRBJ1-2
clone size: .
V gene: TRBV6-5
D gene: TRBD1

CDR3 protein: CATPVAGGPANYGYTF
CDR3 DNA: TGTGCCACCCCTGTCGCAGGGGGTCCCGCTAACTATGGCTACACCTTC
J gene: TRBJ1-2
clone size: .
V gene: TRBV28
D gene: TRBD1

CDR3 protein: CASNGTGQNNSPLHF
CDR3 DNA: TGTGCCAGCAACGGGACGGGACAGAATAATTCACCCCTCCACTTT
J gene: TRBJ1-6
clone size: .
V gene: TRBV7-9
D gene: TRBD1

CDR3 protein: CASSSRDIYGYTF
CDR3 DNA: TGTGCCAGCAGTTCTAGGGACATCTATGGCTACACCTTC
J gene: TRBJ1-2
clone size: .
V gene: TRBV28
D gene: .

CDR3 protein: CASSSRGRTNEKLFF
CDR3 DNA: TGTGCCAGCAGTTCCCGGGGGCGAACTAATGAAAAACTGTTTTTT
J gene: TRBJ1-4
clone size: .
V gene: TRBV6-6
D gene: .

CDR3 protein: CASSGRQGAANTEAFF
CDR3 DNA: TGTGCCAGCAGCGGGCGACAGGGGGCTGCGAACACTGAAGCTTTCTTT
J gene: TRBJ1-1
clone size: .
V gene: TRBV9
D gene: TRBD1

CDR3 protein: CASSIRFPSTIYF
CDR3 DNA: TGTGCCAGTAGTATTCGGTTTCCTAGCACCATATATTTT
J gene: TRBJ1-3
clone size: .
V gene: TRBV19
D gene: .

CDR3 protein: CASSPDVGGLTEAFF
CDR3 DNA: TGTGCCAGCAGCCCAGACGTTGGTGGGCTCACTGAAGCTTTCTTT
J gene: TRBJ1-1
clone size: once
V gene: TRBV14
D gene: .

CDR3 protein: CATSLQYTEAFF
CDR3 DNA: TGTGCCACCAGCTTACAGTACACTGAAGCTTTCTTT
J gene: TRBJ1-1
clone size: .
V gene: TRBV15
D gene: .

CDR3 protein: CASSLNQGEGYTF
CDR3 DNA: TGTGCCAGCAGCTTAAACCAGGGGGAAGGCTACACCTTC
J gene: TRBJ1-2
clone size: .
V gene: TRBV7-9
D gene: TRBD1

CDR3 protein: CASSPEGPSASGYTF
CDR3 DNA: TGTGCCAGCAGCCCAGAGGGTCCTTCCGCGAGCGGCTACACCTTC
J gene: TRBJ1-2
clone size: few
V gene: TRBV7-2
D gene: .

CDR3 protein: CASSEDRDTGELFF
CDR3 DNA: TGTGCCAGCAGTGAGGACAGGGACACCGGGGAGCTGTTTTTT
J gene: TRBJ2-2
clone size: medium-sized
V gene: TRBV25-1
D gene: TRBD1